This section outlines one T cell receptor (beta chain) sequence together with its context. This specimen comes from a study of blood T cell repertoires in COVID-19. Study-wide context: The analysed material was cDNA or gDNA that came from T cells, B-cell-depleted T cells, or PBMCs.

Methods used by the authors: Reference gene primer amplification gave estimated nucleated cell counts. Sequenced by immunoSEQ multiplex PCR; TCRdb stores in-frame clones only, minus some. From that table come the V and J calls and clone size; the DNA was used to work out D and trimming. This sample carries 75,000 to 100,000 clones, roughly nine tenths of them seen once, and the ten largest clones take roughly 5%. V trimming: 0 bases; J trimming: 10 bases; junction bases outside the gene matches: 5. Germline V gives CDR1 MNHEY, CDR2 SVGAGI. CDR3 size: 13 residues. This chain uses TRBV6-5 with TRBJ1-1, with TRBD1 matching 7 bases. Sample: peripheral blood. This receptor was taken from a man in his sixties with acute or convalescent COVID-19. The CDR3 reads CASSYSGKGAAFF. DNA for the CDR3: TGTGCCAGCAGTTACTCGGGGAAGGGGGCAGCTTTCTTT.